These T cell receptor beta chains were read from a single sample in a study of blood T cell repertoires in COVID-19. Produced via immunoSEQ multiplex PCR; TCRdb's table is partial and in-frame only. The data show around 250,000 clones, 70% to 90% seen once. Sample: PBMCs or T cells enriched from blood (not recorded which). These receptors all stem from a woman in her forties or fifties who had recovered from COVID-19. The CDR3 runs from the conserved cysteine through the conserved F or W. The D gene is left open where the match is weak. Clone size appears in some rows only: once, few, many, or a class for an expanded clone.

d_gene	v_gene	j_gene	abundance	CDR3aa	CDR3nt
TRBD1	TRBV24-1	TRBJ2-7	once	CATSSTGTGAEQYF	TGTGCCACTTCTAGCACCGGGACAGGGGCCGAGCAGTACTTC
-	TRBV2	TRBJ2-3	-	CASSDDSSTQYF	TGTGCCAGCAGTGATGATAGCTCTACGCAGTATTTT
TRBD1	TRBV7-6	TRBJ1-2	-	CASSSGTAGYTF	TGTGCCAGCAGCTCCGGGACAGCTGGCTACACCTTC
-	TRBV27	TRBJ2-5	-	CASSLRLQETQYF	TGTGCCAGCAGTTTACGTTTGCAAGAGACCCAGTACTTC
-	TRBV30	TRBJ1-6	once	CAWSRLTDSLYNSPLHF	TGTGCCTGGAGTCGACTCACAGACAGCCTCTATAATTCACCCCTCCACTTT
-	TRBV10-3	TRBJ1-1	-	CAIKSTTEAFF	TGTGCCATCAAGTCGACAACTGAAGCTTTCTTT
-	TRBV19	TRBJ1-6	once	CASSTRTVNNSPLHF	TGTGCCAGTAGTACTAGGACTGTTAATAATTCACCCCTCCACTTT
TRBD1	TRBV10-1	TRBJ1-2	-	CASSPTGRYGYTF	TGCGCCAGCTCACCGACAGGGAGGTATGGCTACACCTTC
-	TRBV6-2/TRBV6-3	TRBJ2-1	-	CASSPNNEQFF	TGTGCCAGCAGTCCCAACAATGAGCAGTTCTTC
TRBD2	TRBV3-1/TRBV3-2	TRBJ2-7	-	CASRAGGTYEQYF	TGTGCCAGCAGAGCGGGAGGGACCTACGAGCAGTACTTC
-	TRBV10-1	TRBJ1-1	-	CATPPGEAFF	TGCGCCACACCTCCCGGGGAAGCTTTCTTT
-	TRBV2	TRBJ2-5	-	CASRGLEETQYF	TGTGCCAGCAGAGGACTGGAAGAGACCCAGTACTTC
-	TRBV7-2	TRBJ1-1	-	CASSLDRVRNTEAFF	TGTGCCAGCAGCTTAGACAGGGTTCGGAACACTGAAGCTTTCTTT
TRBD1	TRBV7-9	TRBJ1-2	-	CATFDWTGLYGYTF	TGTGCCACCTTCGATTGGACAGGGCTCTATGGCTACACCTTC
TRBD1	TRBV12-3/TRBV12-4	TRBJ1-2	-	CASRTGVGYGYTF	TGTGCCAGCAGAACAGGGGTCGGCTATGGCTACACCTTC
-	TRBV19	TRBJ1-6	-	CASSSGGSYNSPLHF	TGTGCCAGTAGTAGCGGGGGCTCCTATAATTCACCCCTCCACTTT
-	TRBV7-2	TRBJ1-3	-	CASSDYSSGNTIYF	TGTGCCAGCAGCGATTATAGCTCTGGAAACACCATATATTTT
TRBD2	TRBV5-1	TRBJ2-1	-	CASSSRTSDSYNEQFF	TGCGCCAGCAGCTCCAGGACTAGCGACTCCTACAATGAGCAGTTCTTC